The rows below give T cell receptor beta chains drawn from one sample of a study of T cell responses to AZD1222 COVID-19 vaccine. Only in-frame clones appear in the TCRdb table, and some are missing; sequencing was by immunoSEQ multiplex PCR. There are some 150,000 clones in the sample; about 90% occur only once, and roughly 3% lies in the top ten. This specimen consisted of peripheral blood, obtained on day 0 of AZD1222 vaccination. The origin of the receptors is an adult in good health. The CDR3 runs from the conserved cysteine through the conserved F or W. The D gene is left open where the match is weak. Expanded clones are given a class, and other clones once, few, many or no size at all.

d_gene	v_gene	j_gene	abundance	CDR3nt	CDR3aa
NA	TRBV27	TRBJ1-1	NA	TGTGCCAGCAGACGCCAGGGAGGCACTGAAGCTTTCTTT	CASRRQGGTEAFF
NA	TRBV19	TRBJ1-3	NA	TGTGCCAGTAGTCCCGAAGGGGGGAAAGAAAACACCATATATTTT	CASSPEGGKENTIYF
NA	TRBV25-1	TRBJ1-5	NA	TGTGCCAGCACGGGTACGGGGAATCAGCCCCAGCATTTT	CASTGTGNQPQHF
TRBD2	TRBV29-1	TRBJ2-1	NA	TGCAGCGTCGTGCGGGGGGGCAATGAGCAGTTCTTC	CSVVRGGNEQFF
NA	TRBV5-6	TRBJ1-1	once	TGTGCCAGCAGCAGTAAGGACGGGGGAAACACTGAAGCTTTCTTT	CASSSKDGGNTEAFF
TRBD1	TRBV27	TRBJ2-7	NA	TGTGCCAGCAGGGGACAGGGGTCCTACGAGCAGTACTTC	CASRGQGSYEQYF
NA	TRBV29-1	TRBJ2-7	medium-sized	TGCAGCGTTGTAGGAGAGTACGAGCAGTACTTC	CSVVGEYEQYF
NA	TRBV6-2/TRBV6-3	TRBJ1-2	NA	TGTGCCAGCAGTTACTCGTCCAGGGCGAATGGCTACACCTTC	CASSYSSRANGYTF
NA	TRBV5-4	TRBJ2-2	NA	TGTGCCACAAATTCCGGGAAACGCAATCAGGGGGAGCTGTTTTTT	CATNSGKRNQGELFF
TRBD2	TRBV19	TRBJ2-3	NA	TGTGCCAGTAGTACCCTAGCGGCCAGCACAGATACGCAGTATTTT	CASSTLAASTDTQYF
NA	TRBV5-8	TRBJ1-5	NA	TGTGCCAGCAGCTTGGACCAACTGGACAGTCTTAGCAATCAGCCCCAGCATTTT	CASSLDQLDSLSNQPQHF
NA	TRBV11-3	TRBJ2-1	once	TGTGCCAGCAGCTTAGCGTTAGGGGGAGGCCCGTTCAATGAGCAGTTCTTC	CASSLALGGGPFNEQFF
TRBD2	TRBV7-9	TRBJ2-2	NA	TGTGCCAGCAGCCCGCCGGGACTAGCCGGCACCGGGGAGCTGTTTTTT	CASSPPGLAGTGELFF
NA	TRBV28	TRBJ1-2	NA	TGTGCCAGCAGCCCGGACGAATCCTATGGCTACACCTTC	CASSPDESYGYTF
TRBD1	TRBV19	TRBJ1-4	NA	TGTGCCAGTAAGGCCAGGGGGATGGGGGAAAAACTGTTTTTT	CASKARGMGEKLFF
TRBD2	TRBV6-5	TRBJ2-7	once	TGTGCCGCCAGGCTAGCGGGTGGCTACGAGCAGTACTTC	CAARLAGGYEQYF
NA	TRBV28	TRBJ1-4	NA	TGTGCCAGCAGTTTAGTTAGGACAACTAATGAAAAACTGTTTTTT	CASSLVRTTNEKLFF
NA	TRBV6-2/TRBV6-3	TRBJ1-1	NA	TGTGCCAGCAGTTACTCCTACCAGAGCACTGAAGCTTTCTTT	CASSYSYQSTEAFF
TRBD2	TRBV5-4	TRBJ2-2	NA	TGTGCCAGCAGCTCGACGGCGGGAGTCACCGGGGAGCTGTTTTTT	CASSSTAGVTGELFF
NA	TRBV28	TRBJ1-4	NA	TGTGCCAGCAGCACCACAGGGTTAAGGGAAAAACTGTTTTTT	CASSTTGLREKLFF
NA	TRBV6-5	TRBJ2-7	NA	TGTGCCAGCAGTTACTCTGGGGCAGGTTCCTACGAGCAGTACTTC	CASSYSGAGSYEQYF
NA	TRBV6-5	TRBJ2-1	NA	TGTGCCAGCAGTTTATTAGATTCCACCGGGGGTGAGCAGTTCTTC	CASSLLDSTGGEQFF
NA	TRBV6-5	TRBJ1-2	few	TGTGCCAGCAGTTACTCGAAATTTTCTACTGTAGGTGGCTACACCTTC	CASSYSKFSTVGGYTF
NA	TRBV2	TRBJ1-4	NA	TGTGCCAGCACCACGGGTTCTCGAGGGGAAAAACTGTTTTTT	CASTTGSRGEKLFF
NA	TRBV30	TRBJ1-2	NA	TGTGCCTGGGGGACGTTCTATGGCTACACCTTC	CAWGTFYGYTF
NA	TRBV28	TRBJ2-2	NA	TGTGCCAGCAGTTTACCCCTCGCGGAGCTGTTTTTT	CASSLPLAELFF
NA	TRBV13	TRBJ2-7	NA	TGTGCCAGCAGCTTAAGGGGGGAGCAGTACTTC	CASSLRGEQYF
NA	TRBV4-2	TRBJ1-2	NA	TGTGCCAGCAGCCAAGCAGACAGGACTAACTATGGCTACACCTTC	CASSQADRTNYGYTF
NA	TRBV6-5	TRBJ1-1	NA	TGTGCCAGCAGTTACTTCGCGGGTACTGAAGCTTTCTTT	CASSYFAGTEAFF
TRBD2	TRBV29-1	TRBJ2-2	NA	TGCAGCGTTGAAGTTGTCAGCGGGAGGCGGTACGGCACCCGGGAGCTGTTTTTT	CSVEVVSGRRYGTRELFF
NA	TRBV7-9	TRBJ1-2	NA	TGTGCCAGCAGCTTAGGAGGGGAATGGGGCTACACCTTC	CASSLGGEWGYTF